This TCR beta chain originates from a study of cytomegalovirus exposure and HLA in healthy donors. Study information: The early release's HLA-typed donors yielded roughly 85 million unique TCRs.

About this clone itself: Its antigen is still unknown.

The PCR contained 60 Vbeta and 13 Jbeta primers. Clones were sequenced by immunoSEQ multiplex PCR, and TCRdb holds only the in-frame ones, with some missing. The listing records roughly 76,000 clones. Whole-study findings and limits: Later analysis revealed greater clonal expansion in HLA-associated TCR beta chains than in equally common others. Presence/absence analyses assumed roughly uniform sequencing depth across donors. The authors considered a cluster of highly shared sequence variants likely to be a sequencing artifact.

The TCR originated in a female donor in good health and CMV-seropositive. Sequenced sample: PBMCs.

The CDR3 DNA sequence: TGCGCCAGCAGCCAAAGACAGGGGAACTACGAGCAGTACTTC. It codes for CASSQRQGNYEQYF. The V call is TRBV4-3, the J call TRBJ2-7, with TRBD1 identical over 8 bases. The CDR3 length is 14 residues. From germline, CDR1 is LGHNA and CDR2 YSLEER. With V trimmed by 2 bases and J by 3 bases, 3 bases remained unmatched.